This T cell receptor (beta chain) was documented in a study of spatial heterogeneity in lung cancer. Documented time point: blood at routine non-recurrence follow-up after resection. Whole RNA, isolated from tumor, nontumor lung or frozen PBMC, was sequenced without prior sorting. The CDR3 runs 15 residues. Trimming removed 6 bases at V and 3 bases at J, with 14 bases between. Looked up from germline, CDR1 is MNHEY and CDR2 is SMNVEV (reference sequence). Via MiXCR, TCRdb re-called the 5' RACE reads, giving one row per CDR3 protein. The table has about 52,000 distinct CDR3 sequences, roughly 8.1% seen once.

Sequences were derived from PBMCs, sampled at follow-up. The receptor was derived from a female donor with early-stage non-small cell lung cancer. The chain recombines TRBV27 with TRBJ1-4; D not certain. The CDR3 bases are TGTGCCAGCAGGGGCGGGGTGATTTCTAATGAAAAACTGTTTTTT. Translation: CASRGGVISNEKLFF.